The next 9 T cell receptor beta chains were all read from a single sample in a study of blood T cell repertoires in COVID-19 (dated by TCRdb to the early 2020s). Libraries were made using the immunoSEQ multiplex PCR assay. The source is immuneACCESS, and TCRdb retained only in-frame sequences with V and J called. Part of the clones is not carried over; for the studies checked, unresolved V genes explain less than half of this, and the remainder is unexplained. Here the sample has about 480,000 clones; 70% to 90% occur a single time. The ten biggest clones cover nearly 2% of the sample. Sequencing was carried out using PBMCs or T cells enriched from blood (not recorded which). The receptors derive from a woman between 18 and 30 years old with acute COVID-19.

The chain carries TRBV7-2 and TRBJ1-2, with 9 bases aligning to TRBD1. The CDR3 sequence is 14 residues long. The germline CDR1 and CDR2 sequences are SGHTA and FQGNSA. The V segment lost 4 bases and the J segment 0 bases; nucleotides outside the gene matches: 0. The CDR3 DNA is TGTGCCAGCAGCTACAGGGGGCCTAACTATGGCTACACCTTC. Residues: CASSYRGPNYGYTF. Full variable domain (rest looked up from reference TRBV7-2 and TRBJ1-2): GAGVSQSPSNKVTEKGKDVELRCDPISGHTALYWYRQSLGQGLEFLIYFQGNSAPDKSGLPSDRFSAERTGGSVSTLTIQRTQQEDSAVYLCASSYRGPNYGYTFGSGTRLTVV.

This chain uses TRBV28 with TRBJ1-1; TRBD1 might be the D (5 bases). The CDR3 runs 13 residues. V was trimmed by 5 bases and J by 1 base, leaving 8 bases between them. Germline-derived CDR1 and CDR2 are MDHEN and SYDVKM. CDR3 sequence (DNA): TGTGCCAGCAGTGAAGGGGAGAACACTGAAGCTTTCTTT. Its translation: CASSEGENTEAFF.

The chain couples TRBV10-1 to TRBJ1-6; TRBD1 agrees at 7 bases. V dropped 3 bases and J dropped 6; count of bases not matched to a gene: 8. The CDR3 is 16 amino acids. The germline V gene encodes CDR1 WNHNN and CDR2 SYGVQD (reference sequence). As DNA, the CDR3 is TGCGCCAGCAGTGACTCTCTACAGGGGTCTAATTCACCCCTCCACTTT. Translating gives CASSDSLQGSNSPLHF.

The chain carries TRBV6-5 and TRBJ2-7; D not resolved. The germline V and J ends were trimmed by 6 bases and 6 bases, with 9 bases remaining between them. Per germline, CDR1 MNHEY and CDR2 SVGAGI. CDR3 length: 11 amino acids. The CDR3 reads CASSLVGEQYF. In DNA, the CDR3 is TGTGCCAGCAGCCTGGTCGGCGAGCAGTACTTC.

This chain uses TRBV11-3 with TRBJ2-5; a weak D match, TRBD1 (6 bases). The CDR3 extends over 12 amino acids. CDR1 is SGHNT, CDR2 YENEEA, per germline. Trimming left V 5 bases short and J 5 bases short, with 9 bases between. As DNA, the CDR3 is TGTGCCAGCAGCGGACAGTACGAGACCCAGTACTTC. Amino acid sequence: CASSGQYETQYF.

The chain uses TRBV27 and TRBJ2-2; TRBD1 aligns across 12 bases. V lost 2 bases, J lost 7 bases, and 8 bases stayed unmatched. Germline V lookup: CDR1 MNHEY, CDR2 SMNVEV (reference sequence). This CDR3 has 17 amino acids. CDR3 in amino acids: CASSLLTGTGGIGELFF. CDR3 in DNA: TGTGCCAGCAGTTTACTAACCGGGACAGGGGGCATCGGGGAGCTGTTTTTT.

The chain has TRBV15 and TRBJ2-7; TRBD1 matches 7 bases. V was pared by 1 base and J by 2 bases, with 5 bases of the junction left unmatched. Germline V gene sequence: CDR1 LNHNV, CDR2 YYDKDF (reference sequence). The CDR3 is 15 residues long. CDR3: CATSRGGQEAYEQYF. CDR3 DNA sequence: TGTGCCACCAGCAGAGGAGGACAGGAGGCCTACGAGCAGTACTTC.

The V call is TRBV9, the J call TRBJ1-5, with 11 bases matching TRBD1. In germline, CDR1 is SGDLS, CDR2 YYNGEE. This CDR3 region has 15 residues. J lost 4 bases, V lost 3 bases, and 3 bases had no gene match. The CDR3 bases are TGTGCCAGCAGCGGGGGACAGGGGGATAATCAGCCCCAGCATTTT. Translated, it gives CASSGGQGDNQPQHF.

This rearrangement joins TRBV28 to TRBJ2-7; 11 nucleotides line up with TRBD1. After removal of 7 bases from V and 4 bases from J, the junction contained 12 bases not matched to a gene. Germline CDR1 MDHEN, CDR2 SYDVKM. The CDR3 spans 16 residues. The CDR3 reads CASTLGWTGGLYEQYF. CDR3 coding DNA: TGTGCCAGCACCCTGGGGTGGACAGGGGGCTTATACGAGCAGTACTTC.